A selection of T cell receptor beta chains follows, all from one sample in a study of cytomegalovirus exposure and HLA in healthy donors. Clones were read by immunoSEQ multiplex PCR, and TCRdb kept only the in-frame ones, dropping some. The sample holds 250,000 or so clones; roughly 89% are singletons and the top ten take around 0.34%. The sample was PBMCs. These TCRs come from a woman younger than 30 in good health and CMV-seronegative. The CDR3 runs from the conserved cysteine through the conserved F or W. Fields, in order: clone size, D gene, J gene, V gene, CDR3 DNA, CDR3 protein. D genes are given only for firm matches. Clone size is stated in some rows and not others, as once, few, many or a class when expanded.

NA	NA	TRBJ1-2	TRBV7-9	TGTGCCAGCAGCTTAGCTCGTTTGTCCGCTAACCTCAACTATGGCTACACCTTC	CASSLARLSANLNYGYTF
NA	TRBD1	TRBJ2-5	TRBV7-2	TGTGCCAGCAGCTTAGTCAGGGGACAGGGTGTTGAGACCCAGTACTTC	CASSLVRGQGVETQYF
NA	NA	TRBJ1-1	TRBV6-5	TGTGCCAGCAGGAAGGCTGGGAGGACTGAAGCTTTCTTT	CASRKAGRTEAFF
NA	NA	TRBJ2-5	TRBV11-2	TGTGCCAGCAGCTTAGCTAACAGCCAAGAGACCCAGTACTTC	CASSLANSQETQYF
NA	TRBD1	TRBJ2-7	TRBV2	TGTGCCAGCAATAAACCGGGACAGGGAGCATCAGAGCAGTACTTC	CASNKPGQGASEQYF
once	NA	TRBJ1-5	TRBV6-1	TGTGCCAGCATGGGCCGAAATCAGCCCCAGCATTTT	CASMGRNQPQHF
NA	NA	TRBJ1-1	TRBV4-1	TGCGCCAGCAGCCAAGATCGGGGAATGAACACTGAAGCTTTCTTT	CASSQDRGMNTEAFF
once	NA	TRBJ1-2	TRBV5-1	TGCGCCAGCAGCGGACCACGGGGGGAAGGGGAGTATGGCTACACCTTC	CASSGPRGEGEYGYTF
NA	TRBD1	TRBJ2-3	TRBV18	TGTGCCAGCTCACCCTGGACAGGGCAAGATACGCAGTATTTT	CASSPWTGQDTQYF
NA	TRBD2	TRBJ2-7	TRBV7-8	TGTGCCAGCAGCTCCGGGGGGGGACATTTCTACGAGCAGTACTTC	CASSSGGGHFYEQYF
NA	TRBD1	TRBJ1-2	TRBV6-6	TGTGCCAGCAGTTACCGGATAGACAGGGAGGATGGCTACACCTTC	CASSYRIDREDGYTF
NA	TRBD2	TRBJ2-3	TRBV13	TGTGCCAGCAGCACGTGGACTAGCGGGGACACAGATACGCAGTATTTT	CASSTWTSGDTDTQYF
NA	NA	TRBJ1-2	TRBV5-6	TGTGCCAGCAGCTTCCAACAGCTCAACTATGGCTACACCTTC	CASSFQQLNYGYTF
once	TRBD1	TRBJ1-6	TRBV19	TGTGCCAGTAGTTCTGGACAGGGGGGATCACCCCTCCACTTT	CASSSGQGGSPLHF
NA	TRBD1	TRBJ1-4	TRBV29-1	TGCAGCGTGGATTCTGACAGGGGGGGCGAAAAACTGTTTTTT	CSVDSDRGGEKLFF